The next 10 T cell receptor beta chains were all read from a single sample in a study of cytomegalovirus exposure and HLA in healthy donors. The PCR used 60 Vbeta and 13 Jbeta primers. Assay used: immunoSEQ multiplex PCR; TCRdb lists only in-frame clones, some missing. The repertoire holds about 190,000 clones, with 77% as singletons. Input material: PBMCs. Receptors were obtained from a woman aged 30 to 39 in good health and CMV-seropositive.

This chain connects TRBV30 to TRBJ1-2; 7 bases line up with TRBD1. CDR1 is GTSNPN, CDR2 SVGIG, per germline (reference sequence). The CDR3 sequence is 11 residues long. V gave up 4 bases and J gave up 7 bases; unmatched junction bases: 3. CDR3: CAWKSGGGYTF. The CDR3 nucleotides are TGTGCCTGGAAGTCAGGGGGTGGCTACACCTTC.

V is TRBV7-6 and J is TRBJ2-1; D may be TRBD1 (5 bases). V dropped 5 bases and J dropped 9 bases, with 17 bases sitting between them. CDR1 and CDR2 from the germline V gene are SGHVS and FNYEAQ. CDR3 length: 14 residues. CDR3 nucleotide sequence: TGTGCCAGCAGCCCGTCCGGTGGGGCCTTTGAGCAGTTCTTC. This sequence encodes CASSPSGGAFEQFF.

This clone was found once. The chain recombines TRBV18 with TRBJ2-7, with D perhaps matching TRBD1 (5 bases). The germline CDR1 and CDR2 sequences are KGHSH and LQKENI. The V and J ends lost 6 bases and 4 bases respectively, with 7 bases between them. This CDR3 comprises 11 residues. The CDR3 loop is CASSQGYEQYF. CDR3 DNA sequence: TGTGCCAGCTCCCAGGGTTACGAGCAGTACTTC. The whole variable domain, remainder taken from reference TRBV18 and TRBJ2-7, is NAGVMQNPRHLVRRRGQEARLRCSPMKGHSHVYWYRQLPEEGLKFMVYLQKENIIDESGMPKERFSAEFPKEGPSILRIQQVVRGDSAAYFCASSQGYEQYFGPGTRLTVT.

V and J are TRBV5-4 and TRBJ2-2, with TRBD1 matching over 8 bases. Trimming cost V 4 bases and J 4 bases; bases outside gene matches: 6. CDR1 SGHNT and CDR2 YYREEE come from the germline V gene (reference sequence). This CDR3 region has 15 residues. This CDR3 reads CASSKDRVSTGELFF. Here the CDR3 DNA reads TGTGCCAGCAGCAAGGACAGGGTCTCCACCGGGGAGCTGTTTTTT.

The rearrangement links TRBV6-5 to TRBJ2-1; unclear D gene. The CDR3 is made up of 16 amino acids. With 2 bases removed from V and 6 bases from J, the gap between germline ends came to 17 bases. Germline V gene sequence: CDR1 MNHEY, CDR2 SVGAGI. This chain's CDR3 is CASSYARSARSNEQFF. The CDR3 DNA is TGTGCCAGCAGTTACGCCCGCAGCGCGAGAAGCAATGAGCAGTTCTTC.

The table lists this clone with a few counts. The chain is built from TRBV6-6 and TRBJ1-3, with a possible D match to TRBD1 (6 bases). The CDR3 is made up of 12 amino acids. V lost 10 bases and J lost 4, with 11 bases in between. CDR1 MNHNY and CDR2 SVGAGI come from the germline V gene (reference sequence). The CDR3 DNA follows: TGTGCCATACAGGGCTTCGGAAACACCATATATTTT. Translation: CAIQGFGNTIYF.

This rearrangement joins TRBV2 to TRBJ1-1; D is ambiguous. From germline, CDR1 is SNHLY and CDR2 FYNNEI. Trimming removed 1 base at V and 3 bases at J, with 9 bases between. This CDR3 contains 14 residues. CDR3 protein: CASSEDNGYTEAFF. As DNA, the CDR3 is TGTGCCAGCAGTGAAGATAACGGTTACACTGAAGCTTTCTTT.

The chain recombines TRBV6-4 with TRBJ2-1, with 12 bases matching TRBD2. CDR1 is MRHNA and CDR2 is SNTAGT in the germline V gene. CDR3 size: 16 residues. With 9 bases clipped from V and 0 bases from J, the junction kept 6 bases outside the gene matches. The CDR3 nucleotides are TGTGCCAGTCCTCTAGCGGGAGGGTTCTCCTACAATGAGCAGTTCTTC. As protein: CASPLAGGFSYNEQFF.

The chain couples TRBV6-6 to TRBJ2-7; 8 nucleotides align to TRBD2. V was clipped by 7 bases and J by 2 bases; unmatched bases: 7. The CDR3 length is 14 residues. The germline gives CDR1 MNHNY, CDR2 SVGAGI (reference sequence). CDR3 region: CASNLAGSTYEQYF. CDR3 sequence (DNA): TGTGCCAGCAACTTAGCGGGGAGCACCTACGAGCAGTACTTC.

The chain has TRBV9 and TRBJ2-5, with D possibly TRBD2 on 7 matching bases. The CDR3 is 14 residues long. CDR1 is SGDLS and CDR2 is YYNGEE in the germline V gene. Trimming cost V 0 bases and J 7 bases, with 13 bases left between them. The CDR3, as DNA: TGTGCCAGCAGCGTAGAGGGGGGGATGGGGACCCAGTACTTC. It codes for CASSVEGGMGTQYF.